The present TCR beta chain was sequenced within a study of cytomegalovirus exposure and HLA in healthy donors. Study findings and constraints: It was reportedly the case that the classifier diagnosed cytomegalovirus status with high specificity and sensitivity. In vitro confirmation showed a few CMV-associated chains to be CMV antigen specific. Presence/absence analyses assumed roughly uniform sequencing depth across donors, which may not hold.

A word on this clone: Its specificity is not known.

PCR involved 60 Vbeta and 13 Jbeta primers. Sequencing used immunoSEQ multiplex PCR; TCRdb keeps in-frame clones, though not all of them. Recorded for this sample: some 67,000 clones. The clonotype comes from a woman aged 30 to 39 in good health and CMV-seronegative. The source material was PBMCs.

The CDR3 is CASSTGVHSPYEQYF. CDR3 DNA: TGTGCCAGCAGCACCGGGGTCCATTCTCCCTACGAGCAGTACTTC. This chain connects TRBV27 to TRBJ2-7; D may be TRBD2 (5 bases). V was pared by 6 bases and J by 2 bases, with 17 bases between. The germline gives CDR1 MNHEY, CDR2 SMNVEV (reference sequence). The length of the CDR3 is 15 residues.